Listed below are T cell receptor beta chains from one sample, sequenced in a study of vaccination effects on CD4 cells after COVID-19. These TCRs' antigens remain unknown. Sequencing was performed with immunoSEQ multiplex PCR; in TCRdb, only in-frame clones are kept and a portion is missing. The top ten clones hold around 2.9% of a sample with about 73,000 clones, roughly 74% of them seen once. The sample here was CD4+ T cells from PBMCs cultured with HCoV-NL63 spike peptides, taken before COVID-19 vaccination. These TCRs come from a human donor who received a COVID-19 vaccine. Each CDR3 is given without its conserved first and last residue. A D gene is named only where the DNA matches it firmly.

j_call v_call d_call cdr3_aa
TRBJ1-2 TRBV12-3/TRBV12-4 NA ASRRSGNYGYT
TRBJ1-5 TRBV6-5 NA ASSYSIGSQPQH
TRBJ2-3 TRBV29-1 NA SVTTWDTQY
TRBJ1-1 TRBV19 NA ASSSRTEAF
TRBJ1-2 TRBV18 NA ASSPGYGYT
TRBJ1-4 TRBV7-9 NA ASSLTGAVGEKLF
TRBJ1-4 TRBV27 NA ASSLTRATNEKLF
TRBJ2-3 TRBV4-1 TRBD1 ASSQVDRRSTDTQY
TRBJ1-2 TRBV9 NA ASSVEGNYGYT
TRBJ2-2 TRBV3-1/TRBV3-2 NA ASSIQVAGELF
TRBJ1-2 TRBV27 NA ASSSTLGAGYT
TRBJ1-5 TRBV6-5 NA ASRRGDQPQH
TRBJ2-3 TRBV5-1 NA ASSLGSGFSVGTDTQY
TRBJ2-4 TRBV10-1 NA ASSDDPGGNIQY
TRBJ1-5 TRBV6-6 NA ASSWGQPQH
TRBJ1-2 TRBV5-1 NA ASSSGQGYT
TRBJ1-5 TRBV7-3 NA ASSLNSNQPQH
TRBJ1-3 TRBV19 TRBD1 ASTLQGARAFGNTIY
TRBJ2-3 TRBV6-6 TRBD2 ASRRSAGGADTQY
TRBJ1-2 TRBV6-1 NA ASSEAWGINYGYT
TRBJ2-3 TRBV7-3 TRBD1 ASSSGQEVDTQY
TRBJ2-3 TRBV3-1/TRBV3-2 NA ASEDSPTDTQY
TRBJ1-2 TRBV7-9 TRBD1 ASSLGGTGVSNYGYT
TRBJ2-5 TRBV6-1 TRBD2 ASSYGRGVETQY
TRBJ2-2 TRBV7-8 NA ASSQIGAGVTGELF
TRBJ2-1 TRBV12-5 TRBD1 ASGLALGQGLLHNEQF
TRBJ1-4 TRBV5-1 NA ASSLGPQGEGEKLF
TRBJ1-1 TRBV5-1 NA ASTRGGADTEAF
TRBJ1-3 TRBV2 TRBD1 ASTPRGSGNTIY
TRBJ1-6 TRBV5-1 TRBD1 ASSWGTDPLDSPLH
TRBJ2-5 TRBV10-3 NA AISESGAEETQY
TRBJ2-2 TRBV6-5 NA ASPKSGKTGELF
TRBJ2-5 TRBV30 NA AWSVGRNTEY
TRBJ1-2 TRBV6-1 NA ASSDGGAGYGYT
TRBJ2-2 TRBV19 NA ASSIQGLDTGELF
TRBJ2-1 TRBV10-1 NA ASSRIAGASYNEQF
TRBJ1-4 TRBV5-6 NA ASSFWERDNEKLF
TRBJ1-5 TRBV3-1/TRBV3-2 TRBD1 ASSSTGSGNQPQH
TRBJ2-2 TRBV7-2 TRBD2 ASSPFGLAGGTNTGELF
TRBJ2-5 TRBV7-9 TRBD1 ASSLMGQGALETQY
TRBJ1-1 TRBV20-1 NA SASPQVGNTEAF
TRBJ2-3 TRBV19 TRBD2 ASSISGGAGDTQY
TRBJ2-2 TRBV5-8 NA ASSWGPTNTGELF
TRBJ1-1 TRBV6-5 NA ASNRNRDTEAF
TRBJ2-5 TRBV5-1 NA ASSLTGAPEETQY
TRBJ2-3 TRBV11-1 TRBD1 ASRPRTGRTDTQY
TRBJ1-4 TRBV18 NA ASSPDPATNEKLF
TRBJ1-6 TRBV12-3/TRBV12-4 NA ASSPGYTPLH